The 21 T cell receptor beta chains reported below all come from one sample, sequenced in a study of beta chain features in type 1 diabetes. Of the isolated RNA, all was reverse transcribed, and so the sequenced material was expressed TCRB transcripts. Sequenced by immunoSEQ multiplex PCR; TCRdb stores in-frame clones only, minus some. The table lists 970,000 or so clones, about a sixth of them singletons. The sequencing sample was made of naive CD4+ T cells from blood. The receptors were gathered from a woman younger than 35 in good health.

This clone was seen more than once but under ten times. The genes are TRBV2 and TRBJ1-5, with TRBD1 matching 9 bases. Germline V CDR1 and CDR2: SNHLY, FYNNEI. The length of the CDR3 is 14 residues. Germline trimming cut 1 base from V and 5 bases from J; bases unmatched to any gene: 0. The CDR3 region has the DNA TGTGCCAGCAGTGAAGACAGGGGGCATCAGCCCCAGCATTTT. Its translation: CASSEDRGHQPQHF.

J is TRBJ2-3 and V is TRBV4-3; D call uncertain. The CDR3 sequence is 18 residues long. V gave up 1 base and J gave up 3 bases, with 20 bases separating them. The germline V gene encodes CDR1 LGHNA and CDR2 YSLEER. The CDR3 DNA reads TGCGCCAGCAGCCAAGTGCATTTTAGAATTATGGGGACAGATACGCAGTATTTT. This translates into CASSQVHFRIMGTDTQYF.

The chain joins TRBV7-9 to TRBJ1-1; D is unclear. V dropped 1 base and J dropped 2 bases, with 8 bases sitting between them. The CDR3 runs 14 residues. Germline V gives CDR1 SEHNR, CDR2 FQNEAQ (reference sequence). The CDR3 reads CASSLGPRNTEAFF. CDR3 sequence (DNA): TGTGCCAGCAGCTTAGGACCGCGAAACACTGAAGCTTTCTTT.

This clone appeared a few times. V is TRBV2 and J is TRBJ2-7, with D maybe TRBD2 (5 bases). This CDR3 is 15 amino acids long. Germline V gene sequence: CDR1 SNHLY, CDR2 FYNNEI. Deletions cut 3 bases from V and 0 bases from J, with 12 bases between. The CDR3 nucleotides read TGTGCCAGCAGTGAGAAGAGCGGTGTCTCCTACGAGCAGTACTTC. Translated: CASSEKSGVSYEQYF.

This clone was counted a few times. V and J are TRBV28 and TRBJ1-5; TRBD1 matches at 7 bases. This CDR3 is built from 13 residues. The germline CDR1 and CDR2 sequences are MDHEN and SYDVKM. After removal of 10 bases from V and 7 bases from J, the junction contained 10 bases not matched to a gene. CDR3: CATRQGRWQPQHF. Here the CDR3 DNA reads TGTGCCACCCGACAGGGAAGGTGGCAGCCCCAGCATTTT.

This clone turned up a few times. The V and J genes are TRBV27 and TRBJ1-5; D uncertain. CDR1 is MNHEY, CDR2 SMNVEV, per germline (reference sequence). Trimming pared 2 bases from V and 4 bases from J, leaving 9 bases between. This CDR3 has 14 residues. In DNA, the CDR3 is TGTGCCAGCAGTTTACGCCTCGGGAATCAGCCCCAGCATTTT. Translated: CASSLRLGNQPQHF.

The genes are TRBV7-8 and TRBJ2-2, with 10 nucleotides matching TRBD2. Germline CDR1 and CDR2: SGHVS and FQNEAQ. With 2 bases clipped from V and 7 bases from J, the junction kept 4 bases outside the gene matches. This CDR3 region has 15 residues. This CDR3 reads CASSLLAGVVGELFF. CDR3 coding DNA: TGTGCCAGCAGCTTACTAGCGGGAGTAGTCGGGGAGCTGTTTTTT. Complete variable domain (other parts from reference TRBV7-8 and TRBJ2-2): GAGVSQSPRYKVAKRGQDVALRCDPISGHVSLFWYQQALGQGPEFLTYFQNEAQLDKSGLPSDRFFAERPEGSVSTLKIQRTQQEDSAVYLCASSLLAGVVGELFFGEGSRLTVL.

This chain connects TRBV6-6 to TRBJ1-5, with D maybe TRBD1 (6 bases). V lost 7 bases and J 7 bases, leaving 11 bases between the germline ends. Germline V lookup: CDR1 MNHNY, CDR2 SVGAGI (reference sequence). The CDR3 is made up of 12 amino acids. CDR3: CASKQGGQPQHF. CDR3 bases: TGTGCCAGCAAACAGGGCGGACAGCCCCAGCATTTT.

V is TRBV15 and J is TRBJ1-2; D is uncertain. Germline V lookup: CDR1 LNHNV, CDR2 YYDKDF (reference sequence). Trimming took 5 bases from V and 7 from J, leaving 17 bases between them. The CDR3 length is 14 residues. CDR3 sequence: CATSSSGRNGGYTF. The CDR3 DNA sequence: TGTGCCACCAGCTCGTCCGGGAGGAACGGTGGCTACACCTTC.

CDR3 amino acids: CASSPNGLAGDEQYF. For the CDR3, the DNA is TGTGCCAGCAGCCCAAACGGACTAGCGGGGGACGAGCAGTACTTC. The rearrangement joins TRBV7-8 to TRBJ2-7, with 13 bases identical to TRBD2. V lost 5 bases to trimming and J lost 5 bases; unmatched junction nucleotides: 6. Germline V CDR1 and CDR2: SGHVS, FQNEAQ. This CDR3 contains 15 residues.

This clone has just a few counts. The chain links TRBV7-2 to TRBJ2-5; 9 nucleotides agree with TRBD1. Germline CDR1 SGHTA, CDR2 FQGNSA. Trimming at V came to 5 bases and at J to 5 bases, leaving 6 bases not matched to a gene. This CDR3 contains 14 residues. The CDR3, as DNA: TGTGCCAGCAGCGGACGGACAGGGGTGGAGACCCAGTACTTC. This gives the protein CASSGRTGVETQYF.

This clone has more than one count but fewer than ten. The chain employs TRBV27 and TRBJ2-3; TRBD2 might be the D (6 bases). Trimming shortened V by 3 bases and J by 1 base, and 8 bases separated the two germline ends. Per the germline V gene, CDR1 is MNHEY and CDR2 is SMNVEV (reference sequence). The CDR3 has 14 residues. The CDR3 reads CASSFQRGTDTQYF. In DNA, the CDR3 is TGTGCCAGCAGTTTCCAGCGGGGCACAGATACGCAGTATTTT.

CDR3 coding DNA: TGTGCCAGCAGTTTGTCTTTGGGGGGTGGACAGCCCCAGCATTTT. Its translation: CASSLSLGGGQPQHF. This chain uses TRBV28 with TRBJ1-5; perhaps TRBD1 as D (5 bases). Trimming shortened V by 3 bases and J by 7 bases, and 16 bases separated the two germline ends. The CDR3 is made up of 15 amino acids. The germline V gene encodes CDR1 MDHEN and CDR2 SYDVKM. The variable domain in full, with the rest retrieved from reference TRBV28 and TRBJ1-5, is DVKVTQSSRYLVKRTGEKVFLECVQDMDHENMFWYRQDPGLGLRLIYFSYDVKMKEKGDIPEGYSVSREKKERFSLILESASTNQTSMYLCASSLSLGGGQPQHFGDGTRLSIL.

In its sample, this clone was seen a few times. CDR3 protein: CASSLTGRGDTQYF. CDR3 bases: TGTGCCAGCAGTTTAACCGGCCGGGGGGATACGCAGTATTTT. The chain carries TRBV28 and TRBJ2-3; possible D gene TRBD2, 6 bases. CDR1 and CDR2 (germline): MDHEN, SYDVKM. Trimming took 2 bases from V and 6 from J, leaving 12 bases between them. The CDR3 has 14 amino acids. The full variable domain, in which reference TRBV28 and TRBJ2-3 provide the parts outside the CDR3, is DVKVTQSSRYLVKRTGEKVFLECVQDMDHENMFWYRQDPGLGLRLIYFSYDVKMKEKGDIPEGYSVSREKKERFSLILESASTNQTSMYLCASSLTGRGDTQYFGPGTRLTVL.

This clone was detected a few times. Within the sample, other DNA sequences also encode this same CDR3. The chain carries TRBV7-2 and TRBJ2-1, with D hard to call. CDR1 and CDR2 (germline): SGHTA, FQGNSA. V lost 5 bases, J lost 4 bases, and 12 bases lay in between. The CDR3 covers 14 residues. In DNA form, the CDR3 reads TGTGCCAGCAGCCTCTTGGCGGCGTACAATGAGCAGTTCTTC. Its protein is CASSLLAAYNEQFF.

The V gene is TRBV10-3, the J gene TRBJ2-3; TRBD2 matches at 11 bases. In germline, CDR1 is ENHRY, CDR2 SYGVKD. CDR3 length: 15 amino acids. With 7 bases clipped from V and 1 base from J, the junction kept 4 bases outside the gene matches. The DNA for the CDR3 is TGTGCCATCACCCCGGGACTAGCGGGCACAGATACGCAGTATTTT. Translating gives CAITPGLAGTDTQYF.

The chain carries TRBV11-2 and TRBJ2-7; 13 bases match TRBD2. Germline assignment: CDR1 SGHAT and CDR2 FQNNGV. This CDR3 contains 18 residues. V was pared by 0 bases and J by 3 bases, with 8 bases of the junction left unmatched. CDR3 sequence (DNA): TGTGCCAGCAGCTTAGATCCGAGGGGACTAGCGGGATTCTACGAGCAGTACTTC. It is translated as CASSLDPRGLAGFYEQYF.

This clone was observed a few times. V gene TRBV7-6 combines with J gene TRBJ1-4, with 8 bases matching TRBD1. CDR1 and CDR2 from the germline V gene are SGHVS and FNYEAQ. CDR3 length: 14 amino acids. Germline trimming cut 4 bases from V and 7 bases from J; bases unmatched to any gene: 5. The DNA for the CDR3 is TGTGCCAGCAGCTCGGGACAGGCGGGTGAAAAACTGTTTTTT. Amino acid sequence: CASSSGQAGEKLFF.

The CDR3, as DNA: TGCGCCAGCAGCTTGAAGGTCTCGGGCGACAATGAGCAGTTCTTC. Protein: CASSLKVSGDNEQFF. The chain has TRBV5-1 and TRBJ2-1; D unresolved. The CDR3 is 15 residues long. Deletions cut 1 base from V and 5 bases from J, with 13 bases between. CDR1 is SGHRS and CDR2 is YFSETQ in the germline V gene.

A few counts support this clone. This sequence joins TRBV5-1 and TRBJ1-3, with TRBD1 as a possible D gene (5 bases). Looked up from germline, CDR1 is SGHRS and CDR2 is YFSETQ. The CDR3 has 16 amino acids. V was shortened by 5 bases and J by 2 bases, with 17 bases between the two germline ends. The chain's CDR3 is CASSQTAGLAGNTIYF. The DNA for the CDR3 is TGCGCCAGCAGTCAAACGGCAGGGCTCGCTGGAAACACCATATATTTT.

The chain recombines TRBV7-2 with TRBJ2-1, with unresolved D. Trimming left V 4 bases short and J 3 bases short, with 10 bases between. This CDR3 comprises 14 residues. CDR1 is SGHTA and CDR2 is FQGNSA in the germline V gene. Here the CDR3 reads CASSSLPGYNEQFF. CDR3 in DNA: TGTGCCAGCAGCTCTTTGCCAGGCTACAATGAGCAGTTCTTC.